This TCR beta chain was sequenced during a study of beta chain features in type 1 diabetes. What was sequenced were expressed TCRB transcripts, since all of the isolated RNA had been reverse transcribed. Generated by immunoSEQ multiplex PCR, the TCRdb table keeps only in-frame clones and is missing some. The sample yields a few hundred thousand clones, 15% to 20% seen once. The CDR3 is made up of 17 amino acids. Germline CDR1 LGHNA, CDR2 YNFKEQ. J gave up 2 bases and V 6 bases, and 11 bases lay outside the gene matches. This rearrangement joins TRBV4-2 to TRBJ2-2, with 8 positions matching TRBD1. This clonotype was obtained from a woman in her late teens or twenties in good health. Sequencing input: naive CD4+ T cells from blood. CDR3 sequence reads: CASSRSFGQGNTGELFF. DNA for the CDR3: TGTGCCAGCAGTCGCTCATTTGGACAGGGAAACACCGGGGAGCTGTTTTTT.